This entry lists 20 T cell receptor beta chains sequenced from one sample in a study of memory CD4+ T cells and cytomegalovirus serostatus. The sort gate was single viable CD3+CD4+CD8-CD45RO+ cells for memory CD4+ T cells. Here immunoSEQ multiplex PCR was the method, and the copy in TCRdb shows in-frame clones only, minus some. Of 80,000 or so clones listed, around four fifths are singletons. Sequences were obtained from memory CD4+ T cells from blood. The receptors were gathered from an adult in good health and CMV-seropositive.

The CDR3 DNA reads as TGCGCCAGCAGCAGAACAGGGGACGGCGGCACTGAAGCTTTCTTT. Protein sequence: CASSRTGDGGTEAFF. The chain has TRBV5-1 and TRBJ1-1; 7 nucleotides align to TRBD1. Germline V lookup: CDR1 SGHRS, CDR2 YFSETQ. V dropped 4 bases and J dropped 4; count of bases not matched to a gene: 10. The CDR3 has 15 amino acids.

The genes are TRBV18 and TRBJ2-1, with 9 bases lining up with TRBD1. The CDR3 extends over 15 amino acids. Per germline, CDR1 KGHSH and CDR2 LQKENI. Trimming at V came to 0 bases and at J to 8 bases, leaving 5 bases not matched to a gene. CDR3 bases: TGTGCCAGCTCACCACCGAACAGGGGGCTGGATGAGCAGTTCTTC. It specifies CASSPPNRGLDEQFF.

CDR3 coding DNA: TGTGCCAGCAGCCAGGAAGTCTCTCCCCTACAGGGTTCTGGAAACACCATATATTTT. This sequence encodes CASSQEVSPLQGSGNTIYF. This sequence joins TRBV4-2 and TRBJ1-3; possibly TRBD1 for D (6 bases). The V gene's germline CDR1 is LGHNA and CDR2 YNFKEQ. The CDR3 is 19 amino acids. V shed 3 bases and J shed 1 base, with 22 bases lying between them.

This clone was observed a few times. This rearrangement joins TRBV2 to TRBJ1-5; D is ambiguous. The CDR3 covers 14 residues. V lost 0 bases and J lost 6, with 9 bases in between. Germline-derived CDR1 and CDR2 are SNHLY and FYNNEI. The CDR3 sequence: CASSEAVRSQPQHF. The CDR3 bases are TGTGCCAGCAGTGAAGCGGTCAGGTCTCAGCCCCAGCATTTT.

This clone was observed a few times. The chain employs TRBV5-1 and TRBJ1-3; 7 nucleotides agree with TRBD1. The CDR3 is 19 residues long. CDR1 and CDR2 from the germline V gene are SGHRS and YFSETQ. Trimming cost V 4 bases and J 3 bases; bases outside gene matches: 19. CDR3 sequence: CASSDPPGQLAFGGNTIYF. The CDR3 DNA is TGCGCCAGCAGCGACCCTCCGGGACAGCTAGCTTTTGGTGGAAACACCATATATTTT.

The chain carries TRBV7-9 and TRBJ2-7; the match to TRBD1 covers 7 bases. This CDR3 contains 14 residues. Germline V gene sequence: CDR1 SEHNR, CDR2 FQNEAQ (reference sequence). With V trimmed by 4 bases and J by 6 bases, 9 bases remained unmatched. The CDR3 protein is CASSSGTGDLEQYV. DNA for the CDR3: TGTGCCAGCAGCTCCGGCACAGGGGATCTCGAGCAGTACGTC.

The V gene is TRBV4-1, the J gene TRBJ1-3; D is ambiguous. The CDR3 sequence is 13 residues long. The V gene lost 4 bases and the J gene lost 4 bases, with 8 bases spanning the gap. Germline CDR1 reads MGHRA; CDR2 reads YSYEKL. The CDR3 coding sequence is TGCGCCAGCAGCCGGATTGGAGGAAACACCATATATTTT. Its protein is CASSRIGGNTIYF.

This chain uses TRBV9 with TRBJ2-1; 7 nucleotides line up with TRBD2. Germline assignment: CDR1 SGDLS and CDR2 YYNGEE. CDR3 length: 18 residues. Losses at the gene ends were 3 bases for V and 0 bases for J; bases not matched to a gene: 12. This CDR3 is CASSAGLGRYSSYNEQFF. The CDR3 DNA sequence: TGTGCCAGCAGCGCCGGACTAGGAAGATATAGCTCCTACAATGAGCAGTTCTTC.

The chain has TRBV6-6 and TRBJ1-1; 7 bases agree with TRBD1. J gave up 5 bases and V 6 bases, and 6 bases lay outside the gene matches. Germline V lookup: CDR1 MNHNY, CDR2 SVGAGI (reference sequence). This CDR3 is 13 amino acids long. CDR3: CASRVQGSTEAFF. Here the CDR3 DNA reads TGTGCCAGCAGGGTACAGGGGTCGACTGAAGCTTTCTTT.

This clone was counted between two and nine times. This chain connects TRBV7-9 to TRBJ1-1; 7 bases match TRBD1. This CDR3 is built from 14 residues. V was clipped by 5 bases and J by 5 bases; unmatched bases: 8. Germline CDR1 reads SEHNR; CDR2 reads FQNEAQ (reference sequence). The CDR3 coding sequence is TGTGCCAGCAGCCACAGGGGATCGAGGACTGAAGCTTTCTTT. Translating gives CASSHRGSRTEAFF.

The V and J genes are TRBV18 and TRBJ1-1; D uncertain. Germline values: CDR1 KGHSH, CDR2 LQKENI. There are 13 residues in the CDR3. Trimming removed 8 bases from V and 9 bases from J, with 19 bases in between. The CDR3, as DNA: TGTGCCAGCACAACCCCGGACGGATCTAAAGCTTTCTTT. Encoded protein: CASTTPDGSKAFF.

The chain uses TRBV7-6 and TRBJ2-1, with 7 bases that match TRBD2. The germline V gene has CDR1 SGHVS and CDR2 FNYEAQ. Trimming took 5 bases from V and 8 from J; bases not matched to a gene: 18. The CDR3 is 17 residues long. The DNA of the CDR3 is TGTGCCAGCAGCCGCACAGCACGAGGGAGGGCCTTGGATGAGCAGTTCTTC. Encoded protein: CASSRTARGRALDEQFF.

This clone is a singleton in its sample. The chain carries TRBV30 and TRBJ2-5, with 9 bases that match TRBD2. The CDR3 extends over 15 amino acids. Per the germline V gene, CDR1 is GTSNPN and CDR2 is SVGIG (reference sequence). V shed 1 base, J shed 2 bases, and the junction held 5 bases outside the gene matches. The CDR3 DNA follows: TGTGCCTGGAGTGGACTAGCGGATGCGCAAGAGACCCAGTACTTC. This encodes CAWSGLADAQETQYF. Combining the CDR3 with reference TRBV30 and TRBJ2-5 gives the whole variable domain SQTIHQWPATLVQPVGSPLSLECTVEGTSNPNLYWYRQAAGRGLQLLFYSVGIGQISSEVPQNLSASRPQDRQFILSSKKLLLSDSGFYLCAWSGLADAQETQYFGPGTRLLVL.

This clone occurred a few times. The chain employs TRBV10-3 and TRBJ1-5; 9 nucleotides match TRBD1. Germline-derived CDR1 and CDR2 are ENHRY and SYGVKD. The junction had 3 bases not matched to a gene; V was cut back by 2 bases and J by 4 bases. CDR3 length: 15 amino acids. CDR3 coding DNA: TGTGCCATCAGTGAGACAGGGGGCGGTAATCAGCCCCAGCATTTT. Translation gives CAISETGGGNQPQHF.

The DNA for the CDR3 is TGCGCCAGCAGCACTACAGGAGTGGGGTATGGCTACACCTTC. This sequence encodes CASSTTGVGYGYTF. The V call is TRBV5-1, the J call TRBJ1-2; possible D gene TRBD1, 5 bases. Trimming shortened V by 4 bases and J by 5 bases, and 15 bases separated the two germline ends. The CDR3 extends over 14 amino acids. Germline lookup yields CDR1 SGHRS and CDR2 YFSETQ. The full variable domain, with the rest looked up from reference TRBV5-1 and TRBJ1-2, is KAGVTQTPRYLIKTRGQQVTLSCSPISGHRSVSWYQQTPGQGLQFLFEYFSETQRNKGNFPGRFSGRQFSNSRSEMNVSTLELGDSALYLCASSTTGVGYGYTFGSGTRLTVV.

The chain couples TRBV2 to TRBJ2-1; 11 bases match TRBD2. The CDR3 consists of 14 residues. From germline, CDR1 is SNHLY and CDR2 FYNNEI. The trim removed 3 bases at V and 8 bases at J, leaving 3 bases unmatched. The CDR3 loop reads CASSDTSGGDEQFF. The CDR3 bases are TGTGCCAGCAGTGACACTAGCGGGGGCGATGAGCAGTTCTTC.

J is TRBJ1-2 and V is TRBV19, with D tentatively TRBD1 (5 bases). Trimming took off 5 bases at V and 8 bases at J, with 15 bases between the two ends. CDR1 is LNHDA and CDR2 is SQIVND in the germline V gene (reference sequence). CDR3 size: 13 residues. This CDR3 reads CASSQYRFDGYTF. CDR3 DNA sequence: TGTGCCAGTAGTCAATACAGGTTCGACGGCTACACCTTC.

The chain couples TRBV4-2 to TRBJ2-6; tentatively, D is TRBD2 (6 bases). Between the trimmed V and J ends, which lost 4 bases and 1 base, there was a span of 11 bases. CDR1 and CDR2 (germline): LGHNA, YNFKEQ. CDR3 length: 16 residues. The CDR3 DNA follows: TGTGCCAGCAGCCGAGAACTAGCTTCTGGGGCCAACGTCCTGACTTTC. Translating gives CASSRELASGANVLTF.

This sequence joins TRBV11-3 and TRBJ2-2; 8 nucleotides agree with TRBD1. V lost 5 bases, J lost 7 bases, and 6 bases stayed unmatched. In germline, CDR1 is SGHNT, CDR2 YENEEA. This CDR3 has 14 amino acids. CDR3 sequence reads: CASSQRQGFGELFF. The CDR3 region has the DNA TGTGCCAGCAGCCAAAGACAGGGGTTCGGGGAGCTGTTTTTT.

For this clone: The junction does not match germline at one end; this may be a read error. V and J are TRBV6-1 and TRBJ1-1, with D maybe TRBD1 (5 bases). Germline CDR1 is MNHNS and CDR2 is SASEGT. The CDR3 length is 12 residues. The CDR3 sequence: CASSPFTAGTQF. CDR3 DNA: TGTGCCAGCAGTCCTTTCACGGCCGGGACCCAATTT.